This T cell receptor (beta chain) is drawn from a study of T cell responses to AZD1222 COVID-19 vaccine. The germline V gene has CDR1 SGHNT and CDR2 YYREEE (reference sequence). The CDR3 is 16 amino acids. Trimming at V came to 0 bases and at J to 1 base, leaving 5 bases not matched to a gene. Here immunoSEQ multiplex PCR was the method, and the copy in TCRdb shows in-frame clones only, minus some. Here the sample spans about 110,000 clones, roughly nine tenths being singletons. A few counts support this clone. Antigen unknown. Findings and limits, study-wide: Clonal diversity was possibly underestimated, and white British individuals and females predominated among donors. Seropositive status at baseline applied to only six AZD1222 recipients.

The sequence came from an adult in good health. The material sequenced was peripheral blood, taken on day 0 of AZD1222 vaccination. The chain is built from TRBV5-4 and TRBJ2-3, with 7 bases fitting TRBD1. The DNA of the CDR3 is TGTGCCAGCAGCTTGGGACAGGGAATAGGCACAGATACGCAGTATTTT. Translated, it gives CASSLGQGIGTDTQYF.